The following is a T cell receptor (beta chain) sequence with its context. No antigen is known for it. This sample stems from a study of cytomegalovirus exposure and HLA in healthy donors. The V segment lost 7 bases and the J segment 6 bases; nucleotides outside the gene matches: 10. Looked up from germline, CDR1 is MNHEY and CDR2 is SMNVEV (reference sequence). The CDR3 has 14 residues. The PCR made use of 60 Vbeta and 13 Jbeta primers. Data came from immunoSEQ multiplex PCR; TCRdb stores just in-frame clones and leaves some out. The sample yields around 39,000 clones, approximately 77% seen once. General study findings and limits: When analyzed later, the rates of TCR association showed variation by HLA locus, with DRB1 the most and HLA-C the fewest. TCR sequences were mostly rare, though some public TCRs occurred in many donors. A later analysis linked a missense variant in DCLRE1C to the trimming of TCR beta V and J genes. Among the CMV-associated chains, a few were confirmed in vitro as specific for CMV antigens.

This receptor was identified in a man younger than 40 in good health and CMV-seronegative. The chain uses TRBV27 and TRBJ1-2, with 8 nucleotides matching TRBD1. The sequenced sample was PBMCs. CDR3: CASTNPAGGNGYTF. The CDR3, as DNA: TGTGCCAGCACAAATCCCGCAGGGGGCAATGGCTACACCTTC.